The 4 T cell receptor beta chains below come from one sample, sequenced in a study of blood T cells in healthy people across ages. Through a sample-barcoded 5' primer and a J-beta primer mix, a second PCR was run for 7 to 11 cycles. TCRdb ran MiXCR on the 5' RACE reads and lists one entry per CDR3 protein. The sample lists around 1,100,000 distinct CDR3 sequences, around two fifths occurring once. Specimen: blood. The receptors here all came from a man aged 18 to 35 in good health.

The gene calls are TRBV5-1 and TRBJ1-1; a possible D gene is TRBD1 (6 bases). From germline, CDR1 is SGHRS and CDR2 YFSETQ. This CDR3 has 14 residues. V gave up 4 bases and J gave up 4 bases, with 14 bases separating them. For the CDR3, the DNA is TGCGCCAGCAGCCCACAGCCGACAGGCACTGAAGCTTTCTTT. Translated: CASSPQPTGTEAFF. Full variable domain (rest looked up from reference TRBV5-1 and TRBJ1-1): KAGVTQTPRYLIKTRGQQVTLSCSPISGHRSVSWYQQTPGQGLQFLFEYFSETQRNKGNFPGRFSGRQFSNSRSEMNVSTLELGDSALYLCASSPQPTGTEAFFGQGTRLTVV.

The chain couples TRBV12-3 or TRBV12-4 to TRBJ2-3; tentatively, D is TRBD1 (5 bases). V gave up 11 bases and J gave up 4 bases, with 16 bases separating them. The CDR3 spans 13 residues. In nucleotides, the CDR3 is TGTGCCGGCATGACAGTTTTTTCAGATACGCAGTATTTT. It translates to CAGMTVFSDTQYF.

The count of this clonotype is one. This rearrangement joins TRBV7-2 to TRBJ2-1; D might be TRBD2 (5 bases). The J call may be mistaken, given a closer DNA end match to TRBJ2-7. Germline V gene data show CDR1 as SGHTA and CDR2 as FQGNSA. This CDR3 region has 18 residues. The chain's CDR3 is CASSPFPFSVNAYNEQYF. The CDR3 region has the DNA TGTGCCAGCAGCCCATTCCCCTTTAGCGTGAACGCTTACAATGAGCAGTACTTC.

This clonotype came up a few times. The chain couples TRBV6-5 to TRBJ1-2; D not resolved. Trimming took off 7 bases at V and 0 bases at J, with 12 bases between the two ends. Germline CDR1 is MNHEY and CDR2 is SVGAGI. This CDR3 has 14 residues. CDR3 sequence (DNA): TGTGCCAGCACGAAGACACATACTAACTATGGCTACACCTTC. Translation gives CASTKTHTNYGYTF.